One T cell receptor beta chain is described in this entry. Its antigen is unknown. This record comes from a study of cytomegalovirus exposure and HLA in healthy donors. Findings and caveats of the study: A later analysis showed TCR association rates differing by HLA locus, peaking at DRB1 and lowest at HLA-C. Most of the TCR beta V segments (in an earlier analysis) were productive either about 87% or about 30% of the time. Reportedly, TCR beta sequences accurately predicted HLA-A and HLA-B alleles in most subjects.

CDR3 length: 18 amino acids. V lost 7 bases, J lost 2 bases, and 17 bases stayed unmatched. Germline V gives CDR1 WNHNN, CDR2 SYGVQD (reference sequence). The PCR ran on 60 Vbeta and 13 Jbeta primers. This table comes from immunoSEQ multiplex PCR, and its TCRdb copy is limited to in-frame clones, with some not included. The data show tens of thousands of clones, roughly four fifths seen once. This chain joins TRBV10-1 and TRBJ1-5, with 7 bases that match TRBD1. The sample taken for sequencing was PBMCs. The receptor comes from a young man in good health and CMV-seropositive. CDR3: CASIGNQDRRDGNQPQHF. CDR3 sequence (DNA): TGCGCCAGCATTGGGAATCAGGACAGGCGGGACGGCAATCAGCCCCAGCATTTT.